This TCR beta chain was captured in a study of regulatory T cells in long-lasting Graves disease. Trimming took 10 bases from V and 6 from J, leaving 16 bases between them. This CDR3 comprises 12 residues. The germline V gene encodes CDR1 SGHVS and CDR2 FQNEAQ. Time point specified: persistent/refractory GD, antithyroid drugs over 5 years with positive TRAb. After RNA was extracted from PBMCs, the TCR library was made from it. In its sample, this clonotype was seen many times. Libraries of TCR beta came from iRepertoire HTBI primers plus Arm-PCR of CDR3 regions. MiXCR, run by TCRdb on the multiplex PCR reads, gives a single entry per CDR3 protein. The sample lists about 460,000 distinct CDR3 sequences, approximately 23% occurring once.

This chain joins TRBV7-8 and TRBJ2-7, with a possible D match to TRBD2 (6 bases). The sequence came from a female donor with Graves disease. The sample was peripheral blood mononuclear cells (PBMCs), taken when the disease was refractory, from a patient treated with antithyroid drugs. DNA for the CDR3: TGTGCCATAAGCGGGTCGGGGCCCGAGCAGTACTTC. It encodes CAISGSGPEQYF.